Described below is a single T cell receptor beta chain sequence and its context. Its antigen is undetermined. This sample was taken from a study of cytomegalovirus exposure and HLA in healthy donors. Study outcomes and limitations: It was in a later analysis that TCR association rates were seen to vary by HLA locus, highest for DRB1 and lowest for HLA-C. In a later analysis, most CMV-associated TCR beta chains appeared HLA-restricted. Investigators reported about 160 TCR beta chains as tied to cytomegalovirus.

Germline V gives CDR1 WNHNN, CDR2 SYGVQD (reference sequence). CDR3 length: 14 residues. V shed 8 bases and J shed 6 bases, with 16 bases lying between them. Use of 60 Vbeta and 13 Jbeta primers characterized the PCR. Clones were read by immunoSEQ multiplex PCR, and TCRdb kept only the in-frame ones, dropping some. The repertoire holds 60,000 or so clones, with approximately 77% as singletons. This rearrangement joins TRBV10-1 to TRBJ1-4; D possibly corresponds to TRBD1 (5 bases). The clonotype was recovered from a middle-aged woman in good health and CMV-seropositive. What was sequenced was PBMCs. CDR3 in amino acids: CASSEGRAYEKLFF. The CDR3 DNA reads TGCGCCAGCTCGGAGGGGAGGGCGTATGAAAAACTGTTTTTT.